This T cell receptor (beta chain) was sequenced for a study of human T cells and chemical hapten exposure. Across the study: Chiefly female patients presented with alopecia areata, totalis or universalis.

Unmatched junction bases numbered 4, after V lost 5 bases and J lost 6 bases. Germline assignment: CDR1 PRHDT and CDR2 FYEKMQ (reference sequence). This CDR3 has 13 amino acids. Study conclusions and caveats: With DPC sensitization, TCRs exceeding 1 in 1000 frequency showed no change.

TCRdb re-analysed the RACE reads in MiXCR, keeping a single row per CDR3 protein. The table includes about 380,000 distinct CDR3 sequences, 4.5% to 6% detected once. At least ten counts were recorded for this clonotype. Its antigen is not identified. Documented time point: pre-sensitization, week 0. Treatment of the sample: therapeutic diphenylcyclopropenone sensitization with weekly scalp DPC. The clonotype originates from a woman in her forties or fifties with alopecia areata. Some clones in this sample may be carry-over from other donors' samples. The chain uses TRBV13 and TRBJ1-1; TRBD1 matches at 9 bases. The sample consisted of whole blood, taken in connection with sensitization to the hapten diphenylcyclopropenone (DPC). CDR3 in amino acids: CASSPGQGAEAFF. As DNA, the CDR3 is TGTGCCAGCAGCCCGGGACAGGGTGCTGAAGCTTTCTTT.